These T cell receptor beta chains were read from a single sample in a study of human T cells and chemical hapten exposure. TCRdb re-derived calls from the RACE reads in MiXCR, one entry per CDR3 protein. The table lists about 300,000 distinct CDR3 sequences, around 5% of them singletons. The specimen was whole blood, collected in connection with sensitization to the hapten diphenylcyclopropenone (DPC). These receptors were obtained from a woman aged 18-29 years with alopecia areata. Some clones in this sample may be carry-over from other donors' samples. CDR3s leave out the opening cysteine and the closing phenylalanine or tryptophan. Fields, in order: V gene, J gene, CDR3 protein.

v_call: TRBV18; j_call: TRBJ1-5; cdr3_aa: ASSQDSGRNQPQH
v_call: TRBV7-3; j_call: TRBJ2-3; cdr3_aa: ASSQGSDTQY
v_call: TRBV29-1; j_call: TRBJ1-5; cdr3_aa: SVEGQAGGPQH
v_call: TRBV7-9; j_call: TRBJ1-1; cdr3_aa: ASSLNAGNEAF
v_call: TRBV6-5; j_call: TRBJ1-2; cdr3_aa: ASSYFGGGNYGYT
v_call: TRBV10-3; j_call: TRBJ2-3; cdr3_aa: AISGFGGPSTDTQY
v_call: TRBV3-1; j_call: TRBJ1-2; cdr3_aa: ASRRRGGAEGYT
v_call: TRBV4-3; j_call: TRBJ2-7; cdr3_aa: ASSQGHGGASYEQY
v_call: TRBV6-6; j_call: TRBJ1-5; cdr3_aa: ASIAGLGQPQH
v_call: TRBV27; j_call: TRBJ1-1; cdr3_aa: ASSLQPGQQAF
v_call: TRBV7-2; j_call: TRBJ1-2; cdr3_aa: ASSPPMGTVYGYT
v_call: TRBV6-2/TRBV6-3; j_call: TRBJ1-6; cdr3_aa: ASSSPGQGRSPLH
v_call: TRBV15; j_call: TRBJ1-1; cdr3_aa: ATSRVGQTMNTEAF
v_call: TRBV9; j_call: TRBJ2-3; cdr3_aa: ASSRQGYTDTQY
v_call: TRBV12-3/TRBV12-4; j_call: TRBJ1-5; cdr3_aa: ASSGDRDQPQH
v_call: TRBV19; j_call: TRBJ2-1; cdr3_aa: ATSKGEDNEQF
v_call: TRBV19; j_call: TRBJ2-1; cdr3_aa: ASSEYGQQDEQF
v_call: TRBV7-2; j_call: TRBJ2-3; cdr3_aa: ASNLQASTDTQY
v_call: TRBV12-3/TRBV12-4; j_call: TRBJ2-5; cdr3_aa: ASSPGLQETQY
v_call: TRBV7-9; j_call: TRBJ2-3; cdr3_aa: ASSPAKLRGIAATDTQY
v_call: TRBV10-3; j_call: TRBJ1-6; cdr3_aa: AISGDRGRSPLH
v_call: TRBV7-2; j_call: TRBJ1-4; cdr3_aa: ASRGPGEGLGEKLF
v_call: TRBV20-1; j_call: TRBJ1-2; cdr3_aa: SARASGDYGYT
v_call: TRBV27; j_call: TRBJ1-1; cdr3_aa: ASSPSVAGRTEAF
v_call: TRBV4-2; j_call: TRBJ1-6; cdr3_aa: ASSPQEGAGSPLH
v_call: TRBV27; j_call: TRBJ2-4; cdr3_aa: ASSLDRSSSIQY
v_call: TRBV4-3; j_call: TRBJ1-2; cdr3_aa: ASSQDGSGPYGYT
v_call: TRBV7-3; j_call: TRBJ2-2; cdr3_aa: ASSLTHTGELF
v_call: TRBV4-2; j_call: TRBJ1-4; cdr3_aa: ASSQEQVGEKLF
v_call: TRBV6-5; j_call: TRBJ1-1; cdr3_aa: ASSFMRTGGTEAF
v_call: TRBV6-2/TRBV6-3; j_call: TRBJ2-1; cdr3_aa: ASRETSGGIGSYNEQF
v_call: TRBV20-1; j_call: TRBJ2-3; cdr3_aa: SASAGVTDTQY
v_call: TRBV6-5; j_call: TRBJ2-2; cdr3_aa: ASSLNGENTGELF
v_call: TRBV29-1; j_call: TRBJ2-7; cdr3_aa: SVEGGESSYEQY
v_call: TRBV12-3/TRBV12-4; j_call: TRBJ2-2; cdr3_aa: ASRNAWTGELF
v_call: TRBV7-8; j_call: TRBJ1-5; cdr3_aa: ASSLTTGADQPQH
v_call: TRBV7-2; j_call: TRBJ1-6; cdr3_aa: ASSLRPGSNSPLH
v_call: TRBV28; j_call: TRBJ2-3; cdr3_aa: ASSNIPPGGAFSTDTQY
v_call: TRBV20-1; j_call: TRBJ1-1; cdr3_aa: SATGGPNTEAF
v_call: TRBV12-3/TRBV12-4; j_call: TRBJ2-5; cdr3_aa: ASSYVGGRQETQY
v_call: TRBV6-2/TRBV6-3; j_call: TRBJ1-3; cdr3_aa: ASRPVVLSGNTIY
v_call: TRBV7-2; j_call: TRBJ1-5; cdr3_aa: ASSPGSRNQPQH